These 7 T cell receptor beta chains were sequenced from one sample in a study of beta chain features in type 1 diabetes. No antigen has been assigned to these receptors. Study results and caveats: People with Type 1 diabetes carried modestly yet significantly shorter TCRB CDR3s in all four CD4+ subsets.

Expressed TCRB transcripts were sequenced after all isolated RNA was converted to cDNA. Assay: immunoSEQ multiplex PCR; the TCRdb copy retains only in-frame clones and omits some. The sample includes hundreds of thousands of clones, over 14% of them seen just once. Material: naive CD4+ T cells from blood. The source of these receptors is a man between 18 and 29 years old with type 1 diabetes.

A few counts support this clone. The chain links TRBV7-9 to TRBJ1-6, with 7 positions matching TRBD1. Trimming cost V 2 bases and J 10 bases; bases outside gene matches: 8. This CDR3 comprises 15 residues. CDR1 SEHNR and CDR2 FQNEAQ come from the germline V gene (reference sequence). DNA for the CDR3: TGTGCCAGCAGCTTATCCGCGACAGGGAGCTCACCCCTCCACTTT. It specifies CASSLSATGSSPLHF.

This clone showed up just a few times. The CDR3 sequence: CAISGGLASYEQYF. The CDR3 nucleotides are TGTGCCATCAGTGGTGGACTAGCGTCCTACGAGCAGTACTTC. The chain recombines TRBV10-3 with TRBJ2-7, with TRBD2 identical over 9 bases. Looked up from germline, CDR1 is ENHRY and CDR2 is SYGVKD. The junction had 2 bases not matched to a gene; V was cut back by 4 bases and J by 1 base. The CDR3 spans 14 residues.

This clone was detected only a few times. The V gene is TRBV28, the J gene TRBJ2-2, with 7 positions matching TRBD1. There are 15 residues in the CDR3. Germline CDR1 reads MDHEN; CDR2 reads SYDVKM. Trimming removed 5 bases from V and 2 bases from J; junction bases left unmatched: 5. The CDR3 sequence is CASSPTGENTGELFF. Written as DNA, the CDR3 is TGTGCCAGCAGTCCTACAGGGGAAAACACCGGGGAGCTGTTTTTT. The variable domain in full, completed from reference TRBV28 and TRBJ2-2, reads DVKVTQSSRYLVKRTGEKVFLECVQDMDHENMFWYRQDPGLGLRLIYFSYDVKMKEKGDIPEGYSVSREKKERFSLILESASTNQTSMYLCASSPTGENTGELFFGEGSRLTVL.

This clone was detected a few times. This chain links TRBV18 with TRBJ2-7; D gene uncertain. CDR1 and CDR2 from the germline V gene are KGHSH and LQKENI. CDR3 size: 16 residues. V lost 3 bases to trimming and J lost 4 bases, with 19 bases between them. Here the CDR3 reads CASSPSHTRKNYEQYF. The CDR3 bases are TGTGCCAGCTCACCTTCTCACACCCGTAAGAATTACGAGCAGTACTTC.

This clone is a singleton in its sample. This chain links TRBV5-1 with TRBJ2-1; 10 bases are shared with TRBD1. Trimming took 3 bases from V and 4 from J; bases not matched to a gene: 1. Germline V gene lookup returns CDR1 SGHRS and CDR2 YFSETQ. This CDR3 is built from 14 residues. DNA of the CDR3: TGCGCCAGCAGCTCGGGACAGGGGTACAATGAGCAGTTCTTC. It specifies CASSSGQGYNEQFF.

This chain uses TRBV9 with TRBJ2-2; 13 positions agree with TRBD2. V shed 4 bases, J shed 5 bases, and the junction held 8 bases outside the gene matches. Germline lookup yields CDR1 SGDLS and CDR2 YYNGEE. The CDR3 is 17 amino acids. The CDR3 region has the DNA TGTGCCAGCAGCACAACTAGCGGGGGGGCGAGGACCGGGGAGCTGTTTTTT. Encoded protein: CASSTTSGGARTGELFF.

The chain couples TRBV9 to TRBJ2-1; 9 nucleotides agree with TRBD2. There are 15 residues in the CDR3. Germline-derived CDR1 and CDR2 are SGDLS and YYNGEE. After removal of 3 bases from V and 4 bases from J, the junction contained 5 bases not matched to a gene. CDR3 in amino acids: CASSGGLAGYNEQFF. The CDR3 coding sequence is TGTGCCAGCAGCGGGGGACTAGCTGGATACAATGAGCAGTTCTTC.